The text below deals with one T cell receptor (beta chain). Its antigen is undetermined. At one boundary the junction diverges from the germline segment, which might be a read error. The data are from a study of T cells in localized non-small cell lung cancer. Using immunoSEQ multiplex PCR, the repertoire was profiled, and TCRdb retains in-frame clones only, with some absent. The sample has tens of thousands of clones, about 90% seen once. The CDR3 runs 14 residues. Germline V gene lookup returns CDR1 SQVTM and CDR2 ANQGSEA. General study results and limits: A median of around 60 clones ranked among the top 100 in tumor appeared in adjacent lung. Higher blood T cell density tracked longer overall survival. Uninvolved adjacent lung showed peak T cell clonality, exceeding tumor. Without multi-region sequencing, intratumor heterogeneity could not be excluded.

This sequence joins TRBV29-1 and TRBJ1-1; D possibly corresponds to TRBD1 (6 bases). The material was peripheral blood, obtained before any cancer treatment. The TCR originated in a male donor at least 60 years old with stage I squamous cell lung carcinoma. The CDR3 spells CSVEAAAGVNLHTF. In DNA, the CDR3 is TGCAGCGTTGAAGCGGCGGCAGGGGTTAACCTCCACACATTT.